This note documents a single T cell receptor (beta chain) sequence. The data derive from a study of blood T cells in healthy people across ages. CDR1 SGHTA and CDR2 FQGNSA come from the germline V gene. This CDR3 is built from 15 residues. V dropped 8 bases and J dropped 7; count of bases not matched to a gene: 8. With a J-beta primer mix and a sample-barcoded 5' primer, a second PCR ran about 6 to 11 cycles. In TCRdb, the 5' RACE reads were re-called with MiXCR into one record per CDR3 protein. The table has over 1.5 million distinct CDR3 sequences, about 50% seen once. The genes are TRBV7-2 and TRBJ2-1, with 13 bases fitting TRBD2. The sequence was collected from a woman aged 40 to 50 in good health. Sequenced material: blood. CDR3 loop: CASAGLAGELNEQFF. As DNA, the CDR3 is TGTGCCAGCGCCGGACTAGCGGGGGAGTTGAATGAGCAGTTCTTC.